What follows is one TCR beta chain and its context. Its target is unknown. Germline assignment: CDR1 SGHNT and CDR2 YYREEE (reference sequence). The ends were cut back, 5 bases at V and 8 bases at J, with 22 bases in the middle. The CDR3 is 15 residues long. The sample originates from a study of T cell responses to AZD1222 COVID-19 vaccine. Study-wide results and limits: Possibly, clonal diversity was underestimated; donors were largely white British and included more females. Nearly half of spike-specific TCRs reportedly go after variant regions that carry no mutations.

Repertoires were generated with immunoSEQ multiplex PCR, while TCRdb's copy carries only in-frame clones and drops some. This table has over 130,000 clones, around 90% appearing once. The chain uses TRBV5-4 and TRBJ1-2; D unresolved. The sequencing here drew on peripheral blood, taken on day 0 of AZD1222 vaccination. The receptor was derived from an adult in good health. The CDR3 spells CASRHRSSGSIGYTF. The CDR3 nucleotides are TGTGCCAGCAGGCATCGTTCTAGTGGATCTATAGGCTACACCTTC.